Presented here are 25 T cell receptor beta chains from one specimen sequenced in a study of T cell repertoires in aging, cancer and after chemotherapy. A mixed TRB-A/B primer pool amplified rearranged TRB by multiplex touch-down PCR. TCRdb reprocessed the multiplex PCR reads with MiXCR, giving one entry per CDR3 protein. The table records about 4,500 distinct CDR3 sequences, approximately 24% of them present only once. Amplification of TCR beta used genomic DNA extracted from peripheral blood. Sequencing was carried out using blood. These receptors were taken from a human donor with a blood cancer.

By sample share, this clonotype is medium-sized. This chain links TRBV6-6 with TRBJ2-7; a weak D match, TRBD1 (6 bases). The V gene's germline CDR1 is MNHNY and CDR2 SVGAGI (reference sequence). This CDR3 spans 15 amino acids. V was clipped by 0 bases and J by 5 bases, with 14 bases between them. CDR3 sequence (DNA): TGTGCCAGCAGTTACTCGTTGCAGGGGAGCCACGAGCAGTACTTC. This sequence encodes CASSYSLQGSHEQYF.

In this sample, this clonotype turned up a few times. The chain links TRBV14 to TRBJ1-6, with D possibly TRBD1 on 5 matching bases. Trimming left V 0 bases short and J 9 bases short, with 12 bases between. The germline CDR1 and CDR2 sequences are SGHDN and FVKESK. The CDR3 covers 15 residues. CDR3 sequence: CASSQDVGGGSPLHF. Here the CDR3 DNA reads TGTGCCAGCAGCCAAGACGTGGGCGGGGGTTCACCCCTCCACTTT.

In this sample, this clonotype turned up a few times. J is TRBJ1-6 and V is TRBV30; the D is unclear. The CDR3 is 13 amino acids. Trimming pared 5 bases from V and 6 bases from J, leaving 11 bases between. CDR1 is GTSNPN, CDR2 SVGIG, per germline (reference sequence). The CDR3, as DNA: TGTGCCTGGGTGGCACAGTTTAATTCACCCCTCCACTTT. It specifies CAWVAQFNSPLHF.

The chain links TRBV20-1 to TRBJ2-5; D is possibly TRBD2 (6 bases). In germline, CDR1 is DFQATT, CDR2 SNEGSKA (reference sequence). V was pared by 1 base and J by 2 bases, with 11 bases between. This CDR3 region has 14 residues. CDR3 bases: TGCAGTGCTAGAGGGGCGGGGCGGCAAGAGACCCAGTACTTC. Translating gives CSARGAGRQETQYF.

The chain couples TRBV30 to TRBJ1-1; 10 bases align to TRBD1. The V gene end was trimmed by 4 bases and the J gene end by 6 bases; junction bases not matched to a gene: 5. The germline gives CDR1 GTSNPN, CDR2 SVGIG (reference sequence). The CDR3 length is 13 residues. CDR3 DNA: TGTGCCTGGACGGGACAGGGGAGACCTGAAGCTTTCTTT. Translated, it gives CAWTGQGRPEAFF.

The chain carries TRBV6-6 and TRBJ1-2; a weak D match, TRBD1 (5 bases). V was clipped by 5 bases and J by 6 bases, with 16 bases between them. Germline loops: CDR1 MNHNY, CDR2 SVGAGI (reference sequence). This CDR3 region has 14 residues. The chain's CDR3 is CASSDSPNRDGYTF. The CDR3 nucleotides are TGTGCCAGCAGTGACAGTCCTAATCGGGATGGCTACACCTTC.

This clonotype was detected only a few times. CDR3 residues: CASSLVVSNTGELFF. Here the CDR3 DNA reads TGTGCCAGCAGCTTAGTTGTCTCGAACACCGGGGAGCTGTTTTTT. V and J are TRBV7-9 and TRBJ2-2, with D hard to call. This CDR3 is 15 amino acids long. Germline-derived CDR1 and CDR2 are SEHNR and FQNEAQ (reference sequence). Trimming stripped 1 base from V and 0 bases from J, with 6 bases between.

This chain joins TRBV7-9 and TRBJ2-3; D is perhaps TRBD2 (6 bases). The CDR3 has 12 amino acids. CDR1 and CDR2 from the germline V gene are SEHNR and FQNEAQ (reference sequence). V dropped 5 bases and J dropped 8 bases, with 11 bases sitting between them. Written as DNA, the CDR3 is TGTGCCAGCAGCGCTAGCGTCCGTACGCAGTATTTT. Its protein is CASSASVRTQYF.

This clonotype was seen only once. The CDR3: CSAIRQGGLEQFF. The CDR3 region has the DNA TGCAGTGCTATAAGACAGGGAGGGCTTGAGCAGTTCTTC. This chain links TRBV20-1 with TRBJ2-1; D is perhaps TRBD1 or TRBD2 (7 bases each). The V and J ends lost 4 bases and 9 bases respectively, with 16 bases between them. The CDR3 consists of 13 residues. Looked up from germline, CDR1 is DFQATT and CDR2 is SNEGSKA (reference sequence).

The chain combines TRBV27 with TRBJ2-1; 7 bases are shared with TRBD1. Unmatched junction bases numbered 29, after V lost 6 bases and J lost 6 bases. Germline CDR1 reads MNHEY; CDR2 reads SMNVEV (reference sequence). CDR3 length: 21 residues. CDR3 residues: CASSEGPQGDLHWITCNEQFF. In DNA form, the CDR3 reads TGTGCCAGCAGCGAGGGCCCGCAGGGGGATCTTCATTGGATAACTTGCAATGAGCAGTTCTTC.

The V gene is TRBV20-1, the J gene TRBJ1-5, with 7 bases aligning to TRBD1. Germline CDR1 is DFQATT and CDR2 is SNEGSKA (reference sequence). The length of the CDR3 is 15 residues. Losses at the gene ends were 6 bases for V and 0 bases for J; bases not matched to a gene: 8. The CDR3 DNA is TGCAGTGCGATTGACAGGGACCTTAGCAATCAGCCCCAGCATTTT. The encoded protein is CSAIDRDLSNQPQHF.

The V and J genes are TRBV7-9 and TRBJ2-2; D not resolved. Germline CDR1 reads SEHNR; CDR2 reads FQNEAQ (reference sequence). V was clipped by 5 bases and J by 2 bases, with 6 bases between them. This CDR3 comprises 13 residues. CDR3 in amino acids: CASSPRNTGELFF. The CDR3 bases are TGTGCCAGCAGCCCCCGTAACACCGGGGAGCTGTTTTTT.

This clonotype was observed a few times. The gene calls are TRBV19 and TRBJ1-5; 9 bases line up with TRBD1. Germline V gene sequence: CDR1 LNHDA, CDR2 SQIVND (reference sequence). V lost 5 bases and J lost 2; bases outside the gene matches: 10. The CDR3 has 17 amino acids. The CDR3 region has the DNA TGTGCCAGTAGTCCGAGGACAGGGGACACTGGCAATCAGCCCCAGCATTTT. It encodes CASSPRTGDTGNQPQHF.

The CDR3 DNA is TGTGCCAGCAGTTTGATGTTGTACGAGCAGTACTTC. Encoded protein: CASSLMLYEQYF. The chain employs TRBV12-3 or TRBV12-4 and TRBJ2-7; the D is unclear. V lost 3 bases and J lost 4, with 7 bases in between. The CDR3 loop spans 12 amino acids.

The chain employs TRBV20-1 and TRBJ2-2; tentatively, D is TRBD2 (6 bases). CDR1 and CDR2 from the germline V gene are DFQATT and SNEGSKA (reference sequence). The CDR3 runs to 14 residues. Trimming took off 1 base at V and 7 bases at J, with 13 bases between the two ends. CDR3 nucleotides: TGCAGTGCTAGAGGCGGGACGAAAGGCGGGGAGCTGTTTTTT. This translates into CSARGGTKGGELFF.

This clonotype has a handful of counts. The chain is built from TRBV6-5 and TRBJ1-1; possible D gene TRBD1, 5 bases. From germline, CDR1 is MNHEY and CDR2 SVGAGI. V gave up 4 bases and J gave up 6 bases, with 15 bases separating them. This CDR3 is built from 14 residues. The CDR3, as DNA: TGTGCCAGCAGTTTAGGGCAGGGTGGCTCTGAAGCTTTCTTT. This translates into CASSLGQGGSEAFF.

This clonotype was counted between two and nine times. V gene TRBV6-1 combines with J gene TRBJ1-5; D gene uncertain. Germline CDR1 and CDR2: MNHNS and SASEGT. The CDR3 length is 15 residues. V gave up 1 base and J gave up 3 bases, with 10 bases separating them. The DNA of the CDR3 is TGTGCCAGCAGTGAAGGCCGGGCCTTCAATCAGCCCCAGCATTTT. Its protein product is CASSEGRAFNQPQHF.

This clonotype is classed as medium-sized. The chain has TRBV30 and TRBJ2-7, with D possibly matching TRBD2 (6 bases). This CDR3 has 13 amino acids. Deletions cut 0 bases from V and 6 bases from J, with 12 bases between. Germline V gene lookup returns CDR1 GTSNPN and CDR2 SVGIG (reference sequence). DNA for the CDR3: TGTGCCTGGAGTGTCGGGGGAGCCCTCGAGCAGTACTTC. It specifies CAWSVGGALEQYF.

This CDR3 is CASRRGLAGGRETQYF. Here the CDR3 DNA reads TGTGCCAGCAGACGGGGACTAGCGGGGGGAAGAGAGACCCAGTACTTC. The rearrangement joins TRBV7-9 to TRBJ2-5; the match to TRBD2 covers 15 bases. The germline V gene has CDR1 SEHNR and CDR2 FQNEAQ (reference sequence). The CDR3 covers 16 residues. J gave up 4 bases and V 6 bases, and 6 bases lay outside the gene matches.

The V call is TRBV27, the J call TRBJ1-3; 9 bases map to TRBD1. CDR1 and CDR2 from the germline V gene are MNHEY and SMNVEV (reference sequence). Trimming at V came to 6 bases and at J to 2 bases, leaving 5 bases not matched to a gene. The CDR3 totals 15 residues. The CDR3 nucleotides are TGTGCCAGCAGCCCACAGGGGGCGGCTGGAAACACCATATATTTT. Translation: CASSPQGAAGNTIYF.

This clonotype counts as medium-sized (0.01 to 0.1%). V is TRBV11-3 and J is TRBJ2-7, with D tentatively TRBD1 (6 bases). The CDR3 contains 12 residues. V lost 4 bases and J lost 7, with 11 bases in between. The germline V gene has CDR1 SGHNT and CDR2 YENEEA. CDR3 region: CASSYDRFEQYF. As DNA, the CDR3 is TGTGCCAGCAGCTACGACAGGTTTGAGCAGTACTTC.

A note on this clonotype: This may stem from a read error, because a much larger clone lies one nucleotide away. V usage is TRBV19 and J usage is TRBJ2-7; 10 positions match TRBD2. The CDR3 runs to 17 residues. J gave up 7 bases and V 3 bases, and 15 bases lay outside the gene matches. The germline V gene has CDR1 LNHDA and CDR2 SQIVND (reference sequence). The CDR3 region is CASSMIGLAGANNEQYF. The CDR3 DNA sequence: TGTGCCAGTAGTATGATCGGTCTAGCGGGAGCAAACAATGAGCAGTACTTC.

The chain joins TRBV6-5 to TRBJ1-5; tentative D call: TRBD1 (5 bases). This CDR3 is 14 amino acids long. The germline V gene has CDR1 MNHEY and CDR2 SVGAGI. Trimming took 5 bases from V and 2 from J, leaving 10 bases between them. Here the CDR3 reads CASSPGGGNQPQHF. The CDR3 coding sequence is TGTGCCAGCAGTCCGGGGGGGGGCAATCAGCCCCAGCATTTT.

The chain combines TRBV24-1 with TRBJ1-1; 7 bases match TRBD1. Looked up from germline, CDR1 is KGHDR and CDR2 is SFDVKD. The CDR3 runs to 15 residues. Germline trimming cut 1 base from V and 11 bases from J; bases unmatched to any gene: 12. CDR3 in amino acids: CATSDFEGARGNAFF. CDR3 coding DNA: TGTGCCACCAGTGATTTCGAGGGGGCGCGGGGGAATGCTTTCTTT.

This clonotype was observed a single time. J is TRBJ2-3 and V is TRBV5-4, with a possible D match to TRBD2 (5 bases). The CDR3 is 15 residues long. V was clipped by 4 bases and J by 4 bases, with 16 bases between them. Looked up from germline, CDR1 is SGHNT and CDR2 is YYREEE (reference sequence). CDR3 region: CASSPLAGSADTQYF. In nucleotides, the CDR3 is TGTGCCAGCAGCCCTCTAGCAGGTAGCGCAGATACGCAGTATTTT.